This TCR beta chain was retrieved from a study of blood T cell repertoires in COVID-19. Overall study: The samples span acute and convalescent COVID-19 from the United States, Italy and Spain. PBMCs, B-cell-depleted T cells, or T cells provided the cDNA or gDNA that made up the material.

CDR3 length: 13 amino acids. Germline values: CDR1 PRHDT, CDR2 FYEKMQ (reference sequence). Trimming took off 3 bases at V and 0 bases at J, with 5 bases between the two ends. As processed by the authors: Reference gene primer amplification gave nucleated cell count estimates. TCRdb's table, derived via immunoSEQ multiplex PCR, lists solely in-frame clones and lacks some. The V and J calls and the clone size are those of that table, but D and trimming were determined from the DNA. The sample lists about 250,000 clones; 83% were seen once. This sequence originates from a human donor in a cohort sampled during active COVID-19. The chain combines TRBV13 with TRBJ1-2; D remains ambiguous. Sequenced sample: peripheral blood. This CDR3 reads CASSLRSNYGYTF. The CDR3 nucleotides are TGTGCCAGCAGCTTGAGATCTAACTATGGCTACACCTTC.